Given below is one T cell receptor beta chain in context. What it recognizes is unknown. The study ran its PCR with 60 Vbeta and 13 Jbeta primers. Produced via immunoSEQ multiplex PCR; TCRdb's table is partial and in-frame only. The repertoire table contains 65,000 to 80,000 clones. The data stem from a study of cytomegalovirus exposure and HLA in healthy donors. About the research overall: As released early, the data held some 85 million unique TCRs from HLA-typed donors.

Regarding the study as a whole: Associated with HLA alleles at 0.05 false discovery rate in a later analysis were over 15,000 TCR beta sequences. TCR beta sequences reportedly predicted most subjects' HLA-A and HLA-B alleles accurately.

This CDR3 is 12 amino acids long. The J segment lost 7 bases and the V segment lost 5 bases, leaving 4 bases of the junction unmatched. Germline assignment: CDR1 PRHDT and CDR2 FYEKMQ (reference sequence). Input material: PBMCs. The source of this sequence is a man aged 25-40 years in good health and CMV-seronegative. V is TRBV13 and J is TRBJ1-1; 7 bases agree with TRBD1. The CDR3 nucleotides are TGTGCCAGCAGCCCTACAGGGGTTGAAGCTTTCTTT. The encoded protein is CASSPTGVEAFF.